Below are 18 T cell receptor beta chains sequenced from a single sample in a study of OX40 agonist ivuxolimab in advanced cancers. The assay was immunoSEQ multiplex PCR, and TCRdb's table has in-frame clones only and misses some. The sample yields 30,000 to 50,000 clones, around 89% seen once. Sequences were derived from CD4+ or CD8+ T cells sorted from blood, sampled in a trial of the OX40 agonist ivuxolimab. These receptor sequences come from an adult with an advanced solid tumor such as melanoma, head and neck, liver or kidney cancer.

The rearrangement joins TRBV5-5 to TRBJ2-3; 9 nucleotides line up with TRBD2. The CDR3 contains 17 residues. Germline V lookup: CDR1 SGHKS, CDR2 YYEKEE (reference sequence). Trimming removed 0 bases from V and 5 bases from J; junction bases left unmatched: 10. DNA of the CDR3: TGTGCCAGCAGCTTGGGTGGTAGCGGGGGCCGAATAGATACGCAGTATTTT. Its protein is CASSLGGSGGRIDTQYF. The full variable domain, in which reference TRBV5-5 and TRBJ2-3 provide the parts outside the CDR3, is DAGVTQSPTHLIKTRGQQVTLRCSPISGHKSVSWYQQVLGQGPQFIFQYYEKEERGRGNFPDRFSARQFPNYSSELNVNALLLGDSALYLCASSLGGSGGRIDTQYFGPGTRLTVL.

The chain couples TRBV5-6 to TRBJ1-2, with D maybe TRBD1 (5 bases). Germline values: CDR1 SGHDT, CDR2 YYEEEE. The length of the CDR3 is 12 residues. V lost 4 bases, J lost 8 bases, and 12 bases lay in between. CDR3 amino acids: CASSPAGYGYTF. As DNA, the CDR3 is TGTGCCAGCAGCCCGGCAGGGTACGGCTACACCTTC.

The V gene is TRBV28, the J gene TRBJ2-7; 7 nucleotides line up with TRBD2. The CDR3 covers 16 residues. Germline CDR1 reads MDHEN; CDR2 reads SYDVKM. After removal of 6 bases from V and 6 bases from J, the junction contained 17 bases not matched to a gene. CDR3 region: CASSAPLLGGGGEQYF. As DNA, the CDR3 is TGTGCCAGCAGCGCACCGCTCCTGGGGGGGGGAGGCGAGCAGTACTTC. Drawing the rest from reference TRBV28 and TRBJ2-7, the complete variable domain is DVKVTQSSRYLVKRTGEKVFLECVQDMDHENMFWYRQDPGLGLRLIYFSYDVKMKEKGDIPEGYSVSREKKERFSLILESASTNQTSMYLCASSAPLLGGGGEQYFGPGTRLTVT.

Points on this clone: The identical CDR3 is also encoded by other nucleotide sequences in the sample. V gene TRBV5-1 combines with J gene TRBJ1-1, with D possibly being TRBD1 (6 bases). This CDR3 has 14 amino acids. V was shortened by 0 bases and J by 4 bases, with 10 bases between the two germline ends. Germline CDR1 is SGHRS and CDR2 is YFSETQ. The CDR3 sequence is CASSLAGGGTEAFF. CDR3 in DNA: TGCGCCAGCAGCTTGGCCGGAGGGGGCACTGAAGCTTTCTTT. The full variable domain, rest sourced from reference TRBV5-1 and TRBJ1-1, is KAGVTQTPRYLIKTRGQQVTLSCSPISGHRSVSWYQQTPGQGLQFLFEYFSETQRNKGNFPGRFSGRQFSNSRSEMNVSTLELGDSALYLCASSLAGGGTEAFFGQGTRLTVV.

The chain carries TRBV7-8 and TRBJ2-2; 7 bases fit TRBD2. The J segment lost 5 bases and the V segment lost 5 bases, leaving 8 bases of the junction unmatched. This CDR3 is 15 amino acids long. CDR1 is SGHVS and CDR2 is FQNEAQ in the germline V gene. CDR3 protein: CASSPGGWGTGELFF. The CDR3 DNA reads as TGTGCCAGCAGCCCCGGGGGGTGGGGAACCGGGGAGCTGTTTTTT. The whole variable domain, remainder taken from reference TRBV7-8 and TRBJ2-2, is GAGVSQSPRYKVAKRGQDVALRCDPISGHVSLFWYQQALGQGPEFLTYFQNEAQLDKSGLPSDRFFAERPEGSVSTLKIQRTQQEDSAVYLCASSPGGWGTGELFFGEGSRLTVL.

V usage is TRBV7-8 and J usage is TRBJ2-7; tentative D call: TRBD2 (6 bases). Trimming took 0 bases from V and 3 from J, leaving 12 bases between them. Germline lookup yields CDR1 SGHVS and CDR2 FQNEAQ. The CDR3 contains 15 residues. As DNA, the CDR3 is TGTGCCAGCAGCTTAGCGGAGGGACCGCGCTACGAGCAGTACTTC. This gives the protein CASSLAEGPRYEQYF.

This chain connects TRBV7-2 to TRBJ1-1, with D uncertain. V was cut by 5 bases and J by 10 bases, with 17 bases left in between. The CDR3 loop spans 13 amino acids. The germline V gene has CDR1 SGHTA and CDR2 FQGNSA. The CDR3 region has the DNA TGTGCCAGCAGCCCACCCGGTCGGGGAAGAGCTTTCTTT. This codes for CASSPPGRGRAFF.

The J gene is TRBJ1-5, the V gene TRBV19, with TRBD1 matching over 9 bases. Per the germline V gene, CDR1 is LNHDA and CDR2 is SQIVND (reference sequence). V trimming: 5 bases; J trimming: 6 bases; junction bases outside the gene matches: 5. CDR3 length: 14 amino acids. CDR3 sequence reads: CASSVTGGGQPQHF. The CDR3 nucleotides are TGTGCCAGTAGTGTGACAGGGGGAGGTCAGCCCCAGCATTTT.

J is TRBJ1-2 and V is TRBV4-2; D possibly corresponds to TRBD1 (6 bases). The V and J ends lost 1 base and 10 bases respectively, with 22 bases between them. The CDR3 has 16 amino acids. Germline CDR1 and CDR2: LGHNA and YNFKEQ. CDR3 sequence reads: CASSQGTAGQGLAYTF. In DNA form, the CDR3 reads TGTGCCAGCAGCCAAGGCACGGCCGGGCAGGGGCTAGCCTACACCTTC.

The chain links TRBV7-2 to TRBJ1-1; the match to TRBD1 covers 7 bases. Trimming took 5 bases from V and 7 from J; bases not matched to a gene: 13. CDR1 SGHTA and CDR2 FQGNSA come from the germline V gene. This CDR3 comprises 15 residues. As DNA, the CDR3 is TGTGCCAGCAGCCGAGAGGGGGCCCCCCGGGGTGAAGCTTTCTTT. Amino acids: CASSREGAPRGEAFF.

V usage is TRBV4-1 and J usage is TRBJ2-2, with a weak D call TRBD1 (6 bases). Germline V gives CDR1 MGHRA, CDR2 YSYEKL. The V gene lost 2 bases and the J gene lost 2 bases, with 15 bases spanning the gap. The CDR3 extends over 17 amino acids. The CDR3 sequence: CASSQTVDRTNTGELFF. In DNA, the CDR3 is TGCGCCAGCAGCCAAACCGTAGACAGGACCAACACCGGGGAGCTGTTTTTT.

The V call is TRBV7-3, the J call TRBJ2-2; perhaps TRBD1 as D (7 bases). This CDR3 contains 15 residues. Germline values: CDR1 SGHTA, CDR2 FQGTGA. Trimming cost V 5 bases and J 1 base, with 11 bases left between them. In DNA, the CDR3 is TGTGCCAGCAGCCCCCAGGGGGGGAACACCGGGGAGCTGTTTTTT. Translated: CASSPQGGNTGELFF. Filled out from reference TRBV7-3 and TRBJ2-2, the complete variable domain reads GAGVSQTPSNKVTEKGKYVELRCDPISGHTALYWYRQSLGQGPEFLIYFQGTGAADDSGLPNDRFFAVRPEGSVSTLKIQRTERGDSAVYLCASSPQGGNTGELFFGEGSRLTVL.

This chain connects TRBV6-5 to TRBJ2-7, with 8 bases fitting TRBD2. CDR3 size: 16 residues. V shed 4 bases and J 3 bases; nucleotides not matched to a gene: 11. Germline-derived CDR1 and CDR2 are MNHEY and SVGAGI. CDR3 bases: TGTGCCAGCAGTTCCCCCCTTAGCGGGGTCAACTACGAGCAGTACTTC. Protein: CASSSPLSGVNYEQYF.

The V gene is TRBV5-1, the J gene TRBJ2-7; the D gene is possibly TRBD2 (5 bases). Trimming removed 3 bases at V and 3 bases at J, with 16 bases between. This CDR3 has 15 amino acids. CDR1 SGHRS and CDR2 YFSETQ come from the germline V gene. The CDR3 region is CASSYDGDDLYEQYF. The CDR3 region has the DNA TGCGCCAGCAGCTATGACGGGGATGACCTCTACGAGCAGTACTTC. The whole variable domain, remainder taken from reference TRBV5-1 and TRBJ2-7, is KAGVTQTPRYLIKTRGQQVTLSCSPISGHRSVSWYQQTPGQGLQFLFEYFSETQRNKGNFPGRFSGRQFSNSRSEMNVSTLELGDSALYLCASSYDGDDLYEQYFGPGTRLTVT.

V and J are TRBV7-2 and TRBJ2-7; either TRBD1 or TRBD2 may fit D (5 bases each). V lost 5 bases and J 0 bases, leaving 14 bases between the germline ends. The CDR3 contains 15 residues. CDR1 is SGHTA, CDR2 FQGNSA, per germline. The CDR3 reads CASSDRDRYSYEQYF. For the CDR3, the DNA is TGTGCCAGCAGCGACCGGGACCGATACTCCTACGAGCAGTACTTC.

This chain connects TRBV5-1 to TRBJ2-5, with a possible D match to TRBD1 (7 bases). V was cut by 2 bases and J by 7 bases, with 12 bases left in between. Germline values: CDR1 SGHRS, CDR2 YFSETQ. The CDR3 has 13 residues. CDR3 region: CASSFLQGGTQYF. The CDR3 DNA reads TGCGCCAGCAGCTTCCTCCAGGGGGGGACCCAGTACTTC.

This clone has only one observation. This rearrangement joins TRBV7-2 to TRBJ2-1, with TRBD1 matching over 8 bases. Germline V gene data show CDR1 as SGHTA and CDR2 as FQGNSA. With 8 bases clipped from V and 5 bases from J, the junction kept 8 bases outside the gene matches. This CDR3 region has 14 residues. The CDR3 nucleotides read TGTGCCAGCGGCCCGACAGGGGCGGACAATGAGCAGTTCTTC. This sequence encodes CASGPTGADNEQFF.

The V call is TRBV11-2, the J call TRBJ1-2; weak D call: TRBD1 (5 bases). The CDR3 consists of 16 residues. Trimming cost V 1 base and J 4 bases, with 16 bases left between them. Germline V gene sequence: CDR1 SGHAT, CDR2 FQNNGV. CDR3: CASSLGGTQGLYGYTF. CDR3 nucleotides: TGTGCCAGCAGCTTAGGTGGGACTCAAGGCCTCTATGGCTACACCTTC.